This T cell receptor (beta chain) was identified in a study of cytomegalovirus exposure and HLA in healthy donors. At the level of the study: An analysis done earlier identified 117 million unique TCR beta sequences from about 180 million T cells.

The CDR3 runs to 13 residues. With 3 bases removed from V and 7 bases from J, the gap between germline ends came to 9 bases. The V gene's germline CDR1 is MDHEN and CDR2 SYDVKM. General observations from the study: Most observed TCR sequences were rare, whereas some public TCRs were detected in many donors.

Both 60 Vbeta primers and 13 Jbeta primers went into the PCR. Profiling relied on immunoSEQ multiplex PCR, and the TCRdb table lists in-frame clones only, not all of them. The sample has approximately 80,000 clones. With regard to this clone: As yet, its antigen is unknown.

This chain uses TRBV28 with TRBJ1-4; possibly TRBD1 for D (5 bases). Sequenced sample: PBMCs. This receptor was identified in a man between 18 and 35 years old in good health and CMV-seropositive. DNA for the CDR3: TGTGCCAGCAGTTTGCAAGGGGTTGAAAAACTGTTTTTT. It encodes CASSLQGVEKLFF. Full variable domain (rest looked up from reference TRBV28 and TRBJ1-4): DVKVTQSSRYLVKRTGEKVFLECVQDMDHENMFWYRQDPGLGLRLIYFSYDVKMKEKGDIPEGYSVSREKKERFSLILESASTNQTSMYLCASSLQGVEKLFFGSGTQLSVL.